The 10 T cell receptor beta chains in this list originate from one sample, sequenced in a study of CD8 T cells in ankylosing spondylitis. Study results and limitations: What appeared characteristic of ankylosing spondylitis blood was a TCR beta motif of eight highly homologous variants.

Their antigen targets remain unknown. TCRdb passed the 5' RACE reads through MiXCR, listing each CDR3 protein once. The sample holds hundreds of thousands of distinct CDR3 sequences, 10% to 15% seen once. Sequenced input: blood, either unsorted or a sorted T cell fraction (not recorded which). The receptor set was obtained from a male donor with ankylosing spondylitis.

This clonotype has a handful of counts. CDR3 DNA sequence: TGTGCCAGCAGTTTATTTGGGGGGACTATGAACACTGAAGCTTTCTTT. It encodes CASSLFGGTMNTEAFF. This chain connects TRBV12-3 or TRBV12-4 to TRBJ1-1; tentative D call: TRBD1 (5 bases). V was clipped by 2 bases and J by 0 bases, with 13 bases between them. CDR3 length: 16 residues.

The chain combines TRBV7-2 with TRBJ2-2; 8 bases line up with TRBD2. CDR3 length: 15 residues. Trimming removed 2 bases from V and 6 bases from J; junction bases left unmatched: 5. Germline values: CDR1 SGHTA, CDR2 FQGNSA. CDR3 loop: CASSLTGGAPGELFF. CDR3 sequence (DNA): TGTGCCAGCAGCTTAACCGGGGGGGCTCCCGGGGAGCTGTTTTTT.

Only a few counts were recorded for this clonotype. The CDR3 bases are TGTGCCAGCAGTTGGGCTCCTACGGGGGGCGGAGAGACCCAGTACTTC. Amino acids: CASSWAPTGGGETQYF. This chain uses TRBV6-5 with TRBJ2-5; possible D gene TRBD2, 7 bases. Germline V gene sequence: CDR1 MNHEY, CDR2 SVGAGI. V lost 4 bases, J lost 4 bases, and 19 bases lay in between. The CDR3 runs 16 residues.

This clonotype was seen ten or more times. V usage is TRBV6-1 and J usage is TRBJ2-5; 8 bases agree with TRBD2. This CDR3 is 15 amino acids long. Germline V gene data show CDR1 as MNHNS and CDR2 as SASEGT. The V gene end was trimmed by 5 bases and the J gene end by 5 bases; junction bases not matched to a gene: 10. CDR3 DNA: TGTGCCAGCAGTCCGGGGGGGACTTCTGGGGAGACCCAGTACTTC. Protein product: CASSPGGTSGETQYF.

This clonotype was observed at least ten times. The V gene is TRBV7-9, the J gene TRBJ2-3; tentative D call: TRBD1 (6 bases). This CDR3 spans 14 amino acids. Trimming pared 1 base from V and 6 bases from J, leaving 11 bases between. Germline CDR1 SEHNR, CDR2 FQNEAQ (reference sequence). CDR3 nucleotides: TGTGCCAGCAGCTTAGATCCAGGGGAGGATACGCAGTATTTT. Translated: CASSLDPGEDTQYF.

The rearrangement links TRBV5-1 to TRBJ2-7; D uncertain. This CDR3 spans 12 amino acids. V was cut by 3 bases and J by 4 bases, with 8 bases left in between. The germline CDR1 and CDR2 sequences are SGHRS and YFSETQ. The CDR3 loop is CASSSTKYEQYF. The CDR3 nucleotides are TGCGCCAGCAGCTCCACGAAGTACGAGCAGTACTTC.

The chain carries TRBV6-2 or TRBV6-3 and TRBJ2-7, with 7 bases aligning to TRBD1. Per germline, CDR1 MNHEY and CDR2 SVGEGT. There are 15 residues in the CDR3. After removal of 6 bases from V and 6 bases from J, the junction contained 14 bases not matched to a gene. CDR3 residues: CASSPRRQGFGEQYF. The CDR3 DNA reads TGTGCCAGCAGCCCCCGCCGACAGGGCTTCGGCGAGCAGTACTTC.

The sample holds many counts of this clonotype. DNA for the CDR3: TGTGCCAGCAGCTTGGGCGGGGGGAGGCGAAATGAGCAGTTCTTC. Translated: CASSLGGGRRNEQFF. The V call is TRBV5-5, the J call TRBJ2-1, with TRBD2 matching over 8 bases. V lost 0 bases and J lost 7; bases outside the gene matches: 6. Germline loops: CDR1 SGHKS, CDR2 YYEKEE (reference sequence). The CDR3 is 15 amino acids.

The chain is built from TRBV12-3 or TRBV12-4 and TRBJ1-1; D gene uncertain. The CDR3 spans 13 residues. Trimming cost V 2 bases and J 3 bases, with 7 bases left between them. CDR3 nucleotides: TGTGCCAGCAGTTTACTTCTAGACACTGAAGCTTTCTTT. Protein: CASSLLLDTEAFF.

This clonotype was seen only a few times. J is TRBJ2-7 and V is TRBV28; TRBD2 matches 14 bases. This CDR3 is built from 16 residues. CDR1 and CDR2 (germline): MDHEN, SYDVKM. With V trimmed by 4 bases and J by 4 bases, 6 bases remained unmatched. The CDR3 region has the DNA TGTGCCAGCAGTTCTCCTGGGACTAGCGGGGGTTACGAGCAGTACTTC. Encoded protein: CASSSPGTSGGYEQYF.